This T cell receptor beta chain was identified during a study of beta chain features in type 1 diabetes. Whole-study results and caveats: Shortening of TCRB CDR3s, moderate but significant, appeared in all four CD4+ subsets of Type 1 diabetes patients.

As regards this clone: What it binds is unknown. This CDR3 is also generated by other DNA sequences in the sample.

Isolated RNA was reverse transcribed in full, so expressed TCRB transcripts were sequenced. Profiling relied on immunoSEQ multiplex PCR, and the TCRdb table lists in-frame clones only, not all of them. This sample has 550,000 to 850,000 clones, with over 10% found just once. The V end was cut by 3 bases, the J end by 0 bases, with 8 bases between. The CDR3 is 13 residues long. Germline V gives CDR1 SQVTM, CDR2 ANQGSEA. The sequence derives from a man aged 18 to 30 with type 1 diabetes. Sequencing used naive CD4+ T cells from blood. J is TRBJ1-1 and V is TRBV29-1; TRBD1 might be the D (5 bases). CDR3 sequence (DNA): TGCAGCGTTGAGGGACGGATGAACACTGAAGCTTTCTTT. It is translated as CSVEGRMNTEAFF.